These 9 T cell receptor beta chains came from one sample sequenced in a study of blood T cell repertoires in COVID-19. The repertoire was sequenced with immunoSEQ multiplex PCR; TCRdb's copy has only in-frame clones and lacks some. Of roughly 120,000 clones in the sample, 70% to 85% were seen once. Sequenced input: peripheral blood. These receptors originate from a man aged 50 to 60 with acute or convalescent COVID-19.

V is TRBV5-1 and J is TRBJ1-6, with D unclear. Germline CDR1 and CDR2: SGHRS and YFSETQ. The CDR3 runs 16 residues. The V gene lost 6 bases and the J gene lost 7 bases, with 20 bases spanning the gap. The CDR3: CASTPDLGTRNSPLHF. In nucleotides, the CDR3 is TGCGCCAGCACGCCGGATTTGGGCACCAGGAATTCACCCCTCCACTTT.

The V call is TRBV20-1, the J call TRBJ2-1, with D unresolved. There are 11 residues in the CDR3. Trimming stripped 5 bases from V and 2 bases from J, with 4 bases between. CDR1 and CDR2 (germline): DFQATT, SNEGSKA (reference sequence). CDR3 protein: CSAQTYNEQFF. CDR3 in DNA: TGCAGTGCTCAAACCTACAATGAGCAGTTCTTC.

The chain is built from TRBV7-8 and TRBJ1-3, with TRBD1 as a possible D gene (5 bases). The length of the CDR3 is 16 residues. Trimming cost V 5 bases and J 0 bases, with 14 bases left between them. Germline CDR1 reads SGHVS; CDR2 reads FQNEAQ. The CDR3 spells CASSPPGIGSGNTIYF. CDR3 DNA: TGTGCCAGCAGCCCGCCAGGGATTGGCTCTGGAAACACCATATATTTT.

V usage is TRBV30 and J usage is TRBJ1-2; 9 nucleotides agree with TRBD1. The CDR3 has 13 amino acids. Germline V gives CDR1 GTSNPN, CDR2 SVGIG (reference sequence). Trimming at V came to 0 bases and at J to 8 bases, leaving 4 bases not matched to a gene. CDR3 in amino acids: CAWSVTGGWGYTF. The CDR3 DNA is TGTGCCTGGAGTGTGACAGGGGGATGGGGCTACACCTTC.

The CDR3 sequence: CASSQVGTGRNTGELFF. The CDR3 DNA reads as TGTGCCAGCAGCCAAGTGGGGACAGGCCGGAACACCGGGGAGCTGTTTTTT. The J gene is TRBJ2-2, the V gene TRBV3-1 (or the pseudogene TRBV3-2), with 8 bases lining up with TRBD1. The junction had 5 bases not matched to a gene; V was cut back by 1 base and J by 1 base. The CDR3 sequence is 17 residues long. Per germline, CDR1 LGHDT and CDR2 YNNKEL (reference sequence).

The V gene is TRBV15, the J gene TRBJ1-4; tentative D call: TRBD1 (5 bases). CDR3 length equals 15 residues. Germline CDR1 reads LNHNV; CDR2 reads YYDKDF (reference sequence). Trimming shortened V by 0 bases and J by 4 bases, and 9 bases separated the two germline ends. The CDR3 sequence: CATSREGQINEKLFF. The CDR3 DNA follows: TGTGCCACCAGCAGAGAGGGGCAGATTAATGAAAAACTGTTTTTT.

The chain has TRBV5-6 and TRBJ1-2; D not resolved. From germline, CDR1 is SGHDT and CDR2 YYEEEE. The CDR3 loop spans 13 amino acids. The ends were cut back, 4 bases at V and 8 bases at J, with 15 bases in the middle. The CDR3 bases are TGTGCCAGCAGCCCGGGTTTGGGGAGGGGCTACACCTTC. It translates to CASSPGLGRGYTF.

There are a few counts of this clone. The V call is TRBV3-1 (or the pseudogene TRBV3-2), the J call TRBJ2-7; TRBD1 is a possible D gene (5 bases). This CDR3 is 14 amino acids long. Trimming stripped 0 bases from V and 8 bases from J, with 14 bases between. Germline V gene sequence: CDR1 LGHDT, CDR2 YNNKEL (reference sequence). The CDR3 is CASSQDLQGLKQYF. DNA for the CDR3: TGTGCCAGCAGCCAAGATCTGCAGGGTCTGAAGCAGTACTTC.

The chain joins TRBV10-1 to TRBJ2-3; possible D gene TRBD2, 5 bases. Trimming removed 3 bases at V and 5 bases at J, with 12 bases between. CDR3 size: 14 residues. The V gene's germline CDR1 is WNHNN and CDR2 SYGVQD (reference sequence). The CDR3 is CASSDGLDGDTQYF. The CDR3 DNA reads TGCGCCAGCAGTGACGGACTCGATGGAGATACGCAGTATTTT.